The next 31 T cell receptor beta chains were all read from a single sample in a study of blood T cells in healthy people across ages. Next came a second PCR, run for roughly 7 to 12 cycles, which used a sample-barcoded 5' primer along with a J-beta primer mix. TCRdb processed the 5' RACE reads anew with MiXCR; each CDR3 protein has one entry. The top ten clones hold 22% of a sample with roughly 800,000 distinct CDR3 sequences, roughly 60% of them seen once. Sequenced material: blood. The origin of the receptors is a man between 25 and 39 years old in good health.

This clonotype has a handful of counts. This rearrangement joins TRBV4-3 to TRBJ2-5; D unclear. Germline V gene data show CDR1 as LGHNA and CDR2 as YSLEER. The CDR3 sequence is 15 residues long. Trimming removed 1 base at V and 5 bases at J, with 14 bases between. This chain's CDR3 is CASSQAPVSFETQYF. The CDR3 nucleotides read TGCGCCAGCAGCCAAGCTCCGGTGAGCTTCGAGACCCAGTACTTC.

The chain joins TRBV6-2 or TRBV6-3 to TRBJ1-2; possibly TRBD1 for D (6 bases). Germline CDR1 MNHEY, CDR2 SVGEGT. CDR3 size: 14 residues. Trimming stripped 6 bases from V and 3 bases from J, with 14 bases between. This CDR3 reads CASRKETGYYGYTF. The CDR3, as DNA: TGTGCCAGCAGAAAAGAAACAGGGTACTATGGCTACACCTTC.

A few counts support this clonotype. The V gene is TRBV20-1, the J gene TRBJ2-7, with D possibly being TRBD2 (5 bases). Looked up from germline, CDR1 is DFQATT and CDR2 is SNEGSKA (reference sequence). Trimming shortened V by 1 base and J by 6 bases, and 25 bases separated the two germline ends. CDR3 size: 17 residues. CDR3 nucleotide sequence: TGCAGTGCTAGAGCGACGGGGAAGACAATCTCTTGGGTCGAGCAGTACTTC. It is translated as CSARATGKTISWVEQYF.

This clonotype was seen ten or more times. The chain carries TRBV20-1 and TRBJ2-1, with 11 bases matching TRBD2. Germline CDR1 reads DFQATT; CDR2 reads SNEGSKA (reference sequence). V lost 3 bases to trimming and J lost 10 bases; unmatched junction nucleotides: 17. This CDR3 has 17 residues. The CDR3 coding sequence is TGCAGTGCTAGCGGGGGGGGACTAGCGGAGACTAGGGTGGAGCAGTTCTTC. It codes for CSASGGGLAETRVEQFF.

The J gene is TRBJ1-1, the V gene TRBV3-1; D possibly corresponds to TRBD1 (6 bases). Germline V gene sequence: CDR1 LGHDT, CDR2 YNNKEL (reference sequence). This CDR3 contains 15 residues. Trimming stripped 1 base from V and 3 bases from J, with 12 bases between. The CDR3 is CASSQGDRLDTEAFF. In DNA form, the CDR3 reads TGTGCCAGCAGCCAAGGCGACAGGCTGGACACTGAAGCTTTCTTT.

The CDR3 sequence is CASRLRTGKRSTEAFF. The CDR3 DNA sequence: TGTGCCAGCAGATTGAGGACAGGGAAGCGGAGCACTGAAGCTTTCTTT. The rearrangement links TRBV13 to TRBJ1-1; TRBD1 agrees at 8 bases. The germline CDR1 and CDR2 sequences are PRHDT and FYEKMQ (reference sequence). This CDR3 is built from 16 residues. After removal of 6 bases from V and 4 bases from J, the junction contained 13 bases not matched to a gene.

The chain has TRBV27 and TRBJ2-7, with D perhaps TRBD2 (6 bases). Trimming cost V 3 bases and J 4 bases, with 16 bases left between them. This CDR3 has 15 residues. Germline V gene lookup returns CDR1 MNHEY and CDR2 SMNVEV (reference sequence). CDR3 in amino acids: CASSFDSPRGYEQYF. CDR3 sequence (DNA): TGTGCCAGCAGTTTCGACAGTCCCCGGGGGTACGAGCAGTACTTC.

This chain uses TRBV29-1 with TRBJ2-6, with D perhaps matching TRBD1 or TRBD2 (6 bases each). The CDR3 loop spans 16 amino acids. Germline V gene sequence: CDR1 SQVTM, CDR2 ANQGSEA. The V end lost 5 bases, the J end lost 2 bases, and 16 bases lay between the germline ends. The CDR3: CSVMGGAGPGANVLTF. In DNA, the CDR3 is TGCAGCGTTATGGGGGGCGCGGGGCCTGGGGCCAACGTCCTGACTTTC.

The chain uses TRBV28 and TRBJ2-7, with D hard to call. The V end was cut by 4 bases, the J end by 3 bases, with 7 bases between. In germline, CDR1 is MDHEN, CDR2 SYDVKM. The CDR3 contains 12 residues. For the CDR3, the DNA is TGTGCCAGCAGTTCCTCCCGCTACGAGCAGTACTTC. Translating it yields CASSSSRYEQYF. The whole variable domain, remainder taken from reference TRBV28 and TRBJ2-7, is DVKVTQSSRYLVKRTGEKVFLECVQDMDHENMFWYRQDPGLGLRLIYFSYDVKMKEKGDIPEGYSVSREKKERFSLILESASTNQTSMYLCASSSSRYEQYFGPGTRLTVT.

In DNA form, the CDR3 reads TGTGCCAGCTCACCCAGGAGCGGGACGGGCAATGAGCAGTTCTTC. Its translation: CASSPRSGTGNEQFF. The chain uses TRBV18 and TRBJ2-1, with 7 positions matching TRBD2. The CDR3 consists of 15 residues. V was clipped by 3 bases and J by 6 bases; unmatched bases: 8. In germline, CDR1 is KGHSH, CDR2 LQKENI. The full variable domain, rest sourced from reference TRBV18 and TRBJ2-1, is NAGVMQNPRHLVRRRGQEARLRCSPMKGHSHVYWYRQLPEEGLKFMVYLQKENIIDESGMPKERFSAEFPKEGPSILRIQQVVRGDSAAYFCASSPRSGTGNEQFFGPGTRLTVL.

This sequence joins TRBV4-1 and TRBJ1-2; D is possibly TRBD1 (5 bases). V was trimmed by 8 bases and J by 6 bases, leaving 16 bases between them. The CDR3 is made up of 13 amino acids. In germline, CDR1 is MGHRA, CDR2 YSYEKL. This chain's CDR3 is CASGDQGRDGYTF. The CDR3 region has the DNA TGCGCCAGCGGAGACCAGGGACGGGATGGCTACACCTTC.

This clonotype has only one observation. This chain connects TRBV9 to TRBJ2-5, with 8 bases that match TRBD2. This CDR3 spans 16 amino acids. After removal of 2 bases from V and 2 bases from J, the junction contained 8 bases not matched to a gene. Germline-derived CDR1 and CDR2 are SGDLS and YYNGEE. CDR3 sequence: CASSVGAGGRQETQYF. The CDR3 DNA is TGTGCCAGCAGCGTGGGTGCGGGAGGTAGACAAGAGACCCAGTACTTC.

This CDR3 is CASSLVLGPYEQYF. The CDR3 DNA is TGTGCCAGCAGTTTAGTCCTCGGCCCCTACGAGCAGTACTTC. The V call is TRBV6-5, the J call TRBJ2-7; D is ambiguous. This CDR3 comprises 14 residues. Germline V gene data show CDR1 as MNHEY and CDR2 as SVGAGI. V shed 4 bases and J shed 2 bases, with 12 bases lying between them.

The chain employs TRBV7-2 and TRBJ2-5; 7 nucleotides align to TRBD2. The germline V gene encodes CDR1 SGHTA and CDR2 FQGNSA. Trimming removed 6 bases from V and 4 bases from J; junction bases left unmatched: 14. The CDR3 extends over 16 amino acids. CDR3 protein: CASSSNRLGGGETQYF. CDR3 nucleotides: TGTGCCAGCAGTAGCAACAGGTTGGGGGGGGGAGAGACCCAGTACTTC.

This chain joins TRBV10-3 and TRBJ2-5, with 12 bases fitting TRBD2. CDR3 length: 15 residues. Trimming at V came to 7 bases and at J to 2 bases, leaving 5 bases not matched to a gene. Germline CDR1 ENHRY, CDR2 SYGVKD. In DNA form, the CDR3 reads TGTGCCATCAAATCTAGCGGGGGGGAACAAGAGACCCAGTACTTC. Encoded protein: CAIKSSGGEQETQYF.

This clonotype occurred a few times. The chain combines TRBV7-9 with TRBJ2-5; 7 bases align to TRBD2. V gave up 1 base and J gave up 4 bases; unmatched junction bases: 6. The CDR3 has 15 amino acids. CDR1 SEHNR and CDR2 FQNEAQ come from the germline V gene (reference sequence). DNA of the CDR3: TGTGCCAGCAGCTTAGGCTTGCGGGAGAGAGAGACCCAGTACTTC. Translated: CASSLGLRERETQYF.

The sample holds a few counts of this clonotype. This chain links TRBV7-2 with TRBJ2-1; 8 nucleotides line up with TRBD2. Germline CDR1 reads SGHTA; CDR2 reads FQGNSA. V trimming: 0 bases; J trimming: 12 bases; junction bases outside the gene matches: 7. The CDR3 sequence is 14 residues long. DNA of the CDR3: TGTGCCAGCAGCTTAGCTAGCGGGGTTGCTGGGCAGTTCTTC. Protein: CASSLASGVAGQFF. Full variable domain (remainder filled in from reference TRBV7-2 and TRBJ2-1): GAGVSQSPSNKVTEKGKDVELRCDPISGHTALYWYRQSLGQGLEFLIYFQGNSAPDKSGLPSDRFSAERTGGSVSTLTIQRTQQEDSAVYLCASSLASGVAGQFFGPGTRLTVL.

This chain connects TRBV12-3 or TRBV12-4 to TRBJ1-1; D unclear. CDR3 length: 13 residues. The V gene lost 2 bases and the J gene lost 1 base, with 5 bases spanning the gap. The CDR3 sequence is CASSLIANTEAFF. The CDR3 DNA follows: TGTGCCAGCAGTTTAATTGCGAACACTGAAGCTTTCTTT.

The rearrangement links TRBV10-3 to TRBJ1-5; D is undetermined. Germline CDR1 reads ENHRY; CDR2 reads SYGVKD. The CDR3 sequence is 12 residues long. Between the trimmed V and J ends, which lost 3 bases and 0 bases, there was a span of 0 bases. The CDR3 is CAISDSNQPQHF. CDR3 in DNA: TGTGCCATCAGTGATAGCAATCAGCCCCAGCATTTT.

The chain couples TRBV4-1 to TRBJ2-7; TRBD2 matches 9 bases. Trimming cost V 5 bases and J 6 bases; bases outside gene matches: 11. Germline CDR1 MGHRA, CDR2 YSYEKL. The CDR3 has 15 amino acids. The CDR3 loop reads CASSEGTSSQAEQYF. DNA for the CDR3: TGCGCCAGCAGCGAAGGGACTAGCTCGCAGGCCGAGCAGTACTTC.

The chain recombines TRBV12-3 or TRBV12-4 with TRBJ2-1; D unclear. The CDR3 runs to 13 residues. V lost 4 bases and J 2 bases, leaving 6 bases between the germline ends. The CDR3 nucleotides are TGTGCCAGCAGTTGGATCACCTACAATGAGCAGTTCTTC. Residues: CASSWITYNEQFF.

The V call is TRBV20-1, the J call TRBJ2-7, with D perhaps TRBD2 (5 bases). This CDR3 is built from 12 residues. Germline CDR1 is DFQATT and CDR2 is SNEGSKA (reference sequence). V was pared by 6 bases and J by 7 bases, with 16 bases between. CDR3 region: CSAGAARREQYF. The DNA of the CDR3 is TGCAGTGCAGGTGCCGCCCGGAGGGAGCAGTACTTC.

A few counts support this clonotype. The genes are TRBV7-2 and TRBJ1-2; 7 bases are shared with TRBD1. The CDR3 is made up of 15 amino acids. V shed 2 bases and J 4 bases; nucleotides not matched to a gene: 7. Germline assignment: CDR1 SGHTA and CDR2 FQGNSA. The CDR3, as DNA: TGTGCCAGCAGCTTATCCCGGACAGGCCGCTATGGCTACACCTTC. It translates to CASSLSRTGRYGYTF.

The chain uses TRBV20-1 and TRBJ2-5; weak D call: TRBD2 (5 bases). This CDR3 spans 14 amino acids. Germline V gene data show CDR1 as DFQATT and CDR2 as SNEGSKA (reference sequence). Trimming shortened V by 5 bases and J by 4 bases, and 17 bases separated the two germline ends. CDR3 sequence reads: CSAGGDPKRETQYF. As DNA, the CDR3 is TGCAGTGCTGGAGGAGACCCAAAGCGAGAGACCCAGTACTTC.

This clonotype has just a few counts. The chain recombines TRBV10-3 with TRBJ1-2, with 8 bases aligning to TRBD1. Looked up from germline, CDR1 is ENHRY and CDR2 is SYGVKD. Unmatched junction bases numbered 9, after V lost 7 bases and J lost 2 bases. CDR3 length: 15 amino acids. CDR3 loop: CAITAGQGVNYGYTF. The CDR3, as DNA: TGTGCCATCACGGCCGGACAGGGAGTAAACTATGGCTACACCTTC.

The genes are TRBV6-1 and TRBJ2-1; D could derive from TRBD1 or TRBD2 (5 bases each). V lost 8 bases to trimming and J lost 7 bases, with 15 bases between them. There are 13 residues in the CDR3. Germline V lookup: CDR1 MNHNS, CDR2 SASEGT. This CDR3 is CASGRSGSNEQFF. The CDR3 bases are TGTGCCAGCGGCCGGTCAGGGAGTAATGAGCAGTTCTTC.

This chain joins TRBV5-6 and TRBJ2-4; D not resolved. Trimming cost V 0 bases and J 1 base, with 5 bases left between them. CDR1 is SGHDT, CDR2 YYEEEE, per germline. This CDR3 comprises 14 residues. CDR3 residues: CASSLDNAKNIQYF. DNA of the CDR3: TGTGCCAGCAGCTTGGACAACGCCAAAAACATTCAGTACTTC.

The rearrangement joins TRBV7-8 to TRBJ2-5; possible D gene TRBD1, 6 bases. V lost 5 bases and J lost 4, with 20 bases in between. Germline loops: CDR1 SGHVS, CDR2 FQNEAQ. The CDR3 is 16 residues long. Here the CDR3 reads CASSTRDTLNAETQYF. The CDR3 DNA reads TGTGCCAGCAGCACGAGGGACACTCTTAATGCAGAGACCCAGTACTTC.

As concerns this clonotype: Likely a read error: the CDR3 ends without its conserved phenylalanine or tryptophan. V and J are TRBV20-1 and TRBJ2-1; 11 nucleotides match TRBD2. The J call may be wrong; the DNA end is better matched by TRBJ2-7. This CDR3 region has 16 residues. Germline V lookup: CDR1 DFQATT, CDR2 SNEGSKA (reference sequence). Here the CDR3 reads CSARTSGSLTYNEQYL. CDR3 DNA sequence: TGCAGTGCTAGAACTAGCGGGAGTCTTACCTACAATGAGCAGTACCTC.

The DNA for the CDR3 is TGTGCCAGCAGCTGGACAGGGGCAACTAATGAAAAACTGTTTTTT. Translated, it gives CASSWTGATNEKLFF. The J gene is TRBJ1-4, the V gene TRBV27; 9 bases are a match to TRBD1. V shed 6 bases and J 0 bases; nucleotides not matched to a gene: 2. The CDR3 spans 15 residues. Germline assignment: CDR1 MNHEY and CDR2 SMNVEV (reference sequence).

The chain carries TRBV7-8 and TRBJ2-7; 7 positions agree with TRBD1. The CDR3 runs 15 residues. CDR1 is SGHVS, CDR2 FQNEAQ, per germline. Trimming removed 4 bases from V and 7 bases from J; junction bases left unmatched: 13. Here the CDR3 reads CASSSDGTDNNEQYF. For the CDR3, the DNA is TGTGCCAGCAGCTCAGACGGGACAGATAACAATGAGCAGTACTTC.